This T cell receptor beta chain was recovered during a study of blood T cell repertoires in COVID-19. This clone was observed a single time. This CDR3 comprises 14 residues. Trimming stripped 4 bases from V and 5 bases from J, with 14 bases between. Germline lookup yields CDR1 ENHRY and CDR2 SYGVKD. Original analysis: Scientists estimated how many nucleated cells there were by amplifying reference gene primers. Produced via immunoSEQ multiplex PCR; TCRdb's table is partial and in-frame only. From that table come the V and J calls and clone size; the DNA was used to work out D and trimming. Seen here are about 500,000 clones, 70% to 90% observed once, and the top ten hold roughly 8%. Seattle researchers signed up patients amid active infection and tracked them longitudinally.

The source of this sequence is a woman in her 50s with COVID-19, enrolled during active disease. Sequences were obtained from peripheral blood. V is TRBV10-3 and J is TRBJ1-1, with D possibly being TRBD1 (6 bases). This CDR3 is CAISATTGGTEAFF. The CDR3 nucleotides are TGTGCCATCAGTGCCACGACAGGTGGGACTGAAGCTTTCTTT.